Below, one TCR beta chain is given with its context. Its antigen is as yet unknown. The data stem from a study of cytomegalovirus exposure and HLA in healthy donors. Study findings and constraints: Reportedly, diagnosis of cytomegalovirus status by the classifier showed high specificity and sensitivity. Investigators reported around 150 TCR beta chains as tied to cytomegalovirus.

The table came from immunoSEQ multiplex PCR; TCRdb's copy has only in-frame clones and leaves some out. The data contain approximately 180,000 clones, 86% of them singletons. The specimen was PBMCs. The TCR sequence derives from a young man in good health and CMV-seropositive.

This CDR3 is CASSRTPTRAGLTDTQYF. CDR3 nucleotide sequence: TGTGCCAGCAGCCGTACCCCAACTAGGGCGGGCCTCACAGATACGCAGTATTTT. The chain uses TRBV14 and TRBJ2-3; D perhaps matches TRBD2 (5 bases). Trimming cost V 4 bases and J 2 bases, with 22 bases left between them. The germline gives CDR1 SGHDN, CDR2 FVKESK. CDR3 size: 18 residues.